These 16 T cell receptor beta chains share one sample of origin, sequenced in a study of T cell responses to AZD1222 COVID-19 vaccine. Measured with immunoSEQ multiplex PCR; TCRdb has only the in-frame clones, and not every one. The sample holds 150,000 to 180,000 clones, about 90% seen once. The sequenced sample was peripheral blood, obtained on day 0 of MenACWY control vaccination. These receptor sequences come from an adult in good health.

The chain recombines TRBV5-1 with TRBJ2-1, with D unclear. This CDR3 comprises 12 residues. Trimming stripped 2 bases from V and 9 bases from J, with 9 bases between. CDR1 SGHRS and CDR2 YFSETQ come from the germline V gene. CDR3 DNA: TGCGCCAGCAGCTTTCAGGTCAGTGAGCAGTTCTTC. It codes for CASSFQVSEQFF. The whole variable domain, filled in from reference TRBV5-1 and TRBJ2-1, reads KAGVTQTPRYLIKTRGQQVTLSCSPISGHRSVSWYQQTPGQGLQFLFEYFSETQRNKGNFPGRFSGRQFSNSRSEMNVSTLELGDSALYLCASSFQVSEQFFGPGTRLTVL.

The J gene is TRBJ1-1, the V gene TRBV11-3; D is unclear. Germline V gene data show CDR1 as SGHNT and CDR2 as YENEEA. The V end was cut by 5 bases, the J end by 4 bases, with 11 bases between. CDR3 length: 13 residues. CDR3 region: CASSLGLGTEAFF. DNA for the CDR3: TGTGCCAGCAGCCTCGGGTTGGGCACTGAAGCTTTCTTT.

The chain employs TRBV19 and TRBJ2-2; 8 bases align to TRBD2. The ends lost 5 bases at V and 0 bases at J; junction bases unmatched: 5. Germline values: CDR1 LNHDA, CDR2 SQIVND (reference sequence). CDR3 length equals 16 residues. In nucleotides, the CDR3 is TGTGCCAGTAGTGTATTAGCGGGAACGAACACCGGGGAGCTGTTTTTT. It yields the protein CASSVLAGTNTGELFF.

The CDR3 DNA reads TGTGCCAGCAGCTTAGACCCCCCTGGCTACACCTTC. It encodes CASSLDPPGYTF. J is TRBJ1-2 and V is TRBV7-9, with no clear D. The V and J ends lost 1 base and 7 bases respectively, with 7 bases between them. CDR1 SEHNR and CDR2 FQNEAQ come from the germline V gene (reference sequence). The CDR3 length is 12 residues.

The V and J genes are TRBV24-1 and TRBJ2-3; 7 nucleotides line up with TRBD2. The CDR3 loop spans 17 amino acids. The V gene end was trimmed by 0 bases and the J gene end by 1 base; junction bases not matched to a gene: 6. Germline-derived CDR1 and CDR2 are KGHDR and SFDVKD. CDR3 loop: CATSDLDRLAGTDTQYF. The CDR3 DNA is TGTGCCACCAGTGATTTGGATCGCCTAGCGGGCACAGATACGCAGTATTTT.

This rearrangement joins TRBV4-1 to TRBJ1-5; 8 nucleotides agree with TRBD1. Germline trimming cut 0 bases from V and 1 base from J; bases unmatched to any gene: 8. The germline V gene has CDR1 MGHRA and CDR2 YSYEKL. This CDR3 is built from 18 residues. This CDR3 reads CASSQDLGQGRSNQPQHF. For the CDR3, the DNA is TGCGCCAGCAGCCAAGATCTCGGACAGGGTAGAAGCAATCAGCCCCAGCATTTT.

The V gene is TRBV5-4, the J gene TRBJ2-1; 9 bases match TRBD2. Trimming at V came to 1 base and at J to 2 bases, leaving 4 bases not matched to a gene. The germline gives CDR1 SGHNT, CDR2 YYREEE (reference sequence). The length of the CDR3 is 16 residues. The CDR3 region is CASSLNSGRTYNEQFF. The CDR3 DNA follows: TGTGCCAGCAGCTTGAATAGCGGGAGAACCTACAATGAGCAGTTCTTC. Combining the CDR3 with reference TRBV5-4 and TRBJ2-1 gives the whole variable domain ETGVTQSPTHLIKTRGQQVTLRCSSQSGHNTVSWYQQALGQGPQFIFQYYREEENGRGNFPPRFSGLQFPNYSSELNVNALELDDSALYLCASSLNSGRTYNEQFFGPGTRLTVL.

The V gene is TRBV3-1 (or the pseudogene TRBV3-2), the J gene TRBJ2-2; 8 nucleotides agree with TRBD2. The trim removed 5 bases at V and 13 bases at J, leaving 12 bases unmatched. Germline V gives CDR1 LGHDT, CDR2 YNNKEL (reference sequence). This CDR3 has 14 amino acids. The CDR3 DNA reads TGTGCCAGCAGCTCCTACATTGGGGGACTAGGGCTGTTTTTT. Translating gives CASSSYIGGLGLFF.

This clone was observed a handful of times. The rearrangement uses TRBV7-2 and TRBJ2-1, with D possibly TRBD1 on 5 matching bases. The germline gives CDR1 SGHTA, CDR2 FQGNSA. The CDR3 extends over 17 amino acids. V was clipped by 1 base and J by 4 bases, with 17 bases between them. CDR3: CASSLGQGRFFYNEQFF. DNA for the CDR3: TGTGCCAGCAGCTTAGGGCAGGGCCGTTTTTTTTACAATGAGCAGTTCTTC.

The chain joins TRBV6-5 to TRBJ1-1, with D perhaps TRBD1 (6 bases). Per the germline V gene, CDR1 is MNHEY and CDR2 is SVGAGI. CDR3 length: 14 amino acids. Trimming cost V 6 bases and J 4 bases, with 15 bases left between them. The DNA of the CDR3 is TGTGCCAGCAGAGACAGGTTCCCAGGCACTGAAGCTTTCTTT. Protein product: CASRDRFPGTEAFF.

This clone was counted once. Other DNA sequences in this sample translate to the same CDR3. The rearrangement joins TRBV10-3 to TRBJ2-2; TRBD2 is a possible D gene (5 bases). The CDR3 has 15 amino acids. The V gene's germline CDR1 is ENHRY and CDR2 SYGVKD. Trimming took off 2 bases at V and 0 bases at J, with 7 bases between the two ends. CDR3 in DNA: TGTGCCATCAGTGAGCGGGGTACGAACACCGGGGAGCTGTTTTTT. Encoded protein: CAISERGTNTGELFF.

The rearrangement joins TRBV7-2 to TRBJ1-4; D uncertain. The germline gives CDR1 SGHTA, CDR2 FQGNSA. CDR3 length: 15 amino acids. The V end was cut by 1 base, the J end by 7 bases, with 13 bases between. The CDR3 region has the DNA TGTGCCAGCAGCTTAGGCTCGGGAGTGACTGAAAAACTGTTTTTT. Its translation is CASSLGSGVTEKLFF.

This clone was recorded once. This chain connects TRBV18 to TRBJ1-5, with D uncertain. CDR1 is KGHSH and CDR2 is LQKENI in the germline V gene. This CDR3 has 16 residues. With 3 bases removed from V and 0 bases from J, the gap between germline ends came to 12 bases. The CDR3 loop is CASSPSEGYSNQPQHF. Written as DNA, the CDR3 is TGTGCCAGCTCACCCTCCGAGGGTTATAGCAATCAGCCCCAGCATTTT.

The J gene is TRBJ2-7, the V gene TRBV20-1, with D hard to call. The germline V and J ends were trimmed by 3 bases and 1 base, with 7 bases remaining between them. The CDR3 runs to 12 residues. Germline V CDR1 and CDR2: DFQATT, SNEGSKA (reference sequence). Here the CDR3 DNA reads TGCAGTGCTAGTCCACTTTCCTACGAGCAGTACTTC. Protein sequence: CSASPLSYEQYF.

The J gene is TRBJ2-5, the V gene TRBV5-6; TRBD2 agrees at 13 bases. CDR1 is SGHDT, CDR2 YYEEEE, per germline. The CDR3 contains 17 residues. V shed 1 base, J shed 4 bases, and the junction held 7 bases outside the gene matches. This chain's CDR3 is CASSLTSGGAGGETQYF. Written as DNA, the CDR3 is TGTGCCAGCAGCTTGACTAGCGGGGGGGCTGGCGGAGAGACCCAGTACTTC.

The V call is TRBV19, the J call TRBJ1-5; maybe TRBD1 (5 bases). Trimming removed 3 bases from V and 2 bases from J, with 11 bases in between. CDR3 length equals 15 residues. Germline V gene data show CDR1 as LNHDA and CDR2 as SQIVND (reference sequence). The DNA for the CDR3 is TGTGCCAGTAGTATTGGGGCGGGGGGCAATCAGCCCCAGCATTTT. Its translation: CASSIGAGGNQPQHF.